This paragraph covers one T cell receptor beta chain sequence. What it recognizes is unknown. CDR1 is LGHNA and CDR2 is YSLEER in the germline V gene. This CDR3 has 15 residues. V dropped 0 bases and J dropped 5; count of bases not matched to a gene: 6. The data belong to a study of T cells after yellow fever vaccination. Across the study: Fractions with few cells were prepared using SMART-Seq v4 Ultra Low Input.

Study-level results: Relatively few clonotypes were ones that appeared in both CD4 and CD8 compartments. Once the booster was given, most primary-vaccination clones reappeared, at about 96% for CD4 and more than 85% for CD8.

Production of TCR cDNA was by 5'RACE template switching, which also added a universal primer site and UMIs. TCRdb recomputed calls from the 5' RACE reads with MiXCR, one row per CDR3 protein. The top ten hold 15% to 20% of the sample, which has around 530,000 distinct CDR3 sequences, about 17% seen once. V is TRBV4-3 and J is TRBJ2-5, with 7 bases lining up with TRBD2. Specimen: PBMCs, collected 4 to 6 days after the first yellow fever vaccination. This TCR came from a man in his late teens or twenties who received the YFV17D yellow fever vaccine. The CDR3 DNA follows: TGCGCCAGCAGCCAAGATCCGAGGGAGGGGGAGACCCAGTACTTC. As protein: CASSQDPREGETQYF.